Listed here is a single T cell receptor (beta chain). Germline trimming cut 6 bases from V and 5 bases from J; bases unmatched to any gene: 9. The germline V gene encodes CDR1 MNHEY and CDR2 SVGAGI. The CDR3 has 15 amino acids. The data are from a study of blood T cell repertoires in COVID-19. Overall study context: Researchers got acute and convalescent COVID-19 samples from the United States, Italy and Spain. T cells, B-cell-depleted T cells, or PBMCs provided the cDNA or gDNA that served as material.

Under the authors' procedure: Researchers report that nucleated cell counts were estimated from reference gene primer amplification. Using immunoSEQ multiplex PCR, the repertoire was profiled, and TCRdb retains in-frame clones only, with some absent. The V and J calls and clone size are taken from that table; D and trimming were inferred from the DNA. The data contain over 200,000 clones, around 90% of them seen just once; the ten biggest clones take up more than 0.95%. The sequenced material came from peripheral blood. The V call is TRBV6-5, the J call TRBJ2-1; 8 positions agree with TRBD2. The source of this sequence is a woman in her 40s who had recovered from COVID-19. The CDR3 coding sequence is TGTGCCAGCAGCCATAGCGGGAACCCTAACAATGAGCAGTTCTTC. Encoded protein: CASSHSGNPNNEQFF.